Listed below are T cell receptor beta chains from one sample, sequenced in a study of cytomegalovirus exposure and HLA in healthy donors. Using immunoSEQ multiplex PCR, the repertoire was profiled, and TCRdb retains in-frame clones only, with some absent. The sample comprises approximately 120,000 clones, just under 95% of which are singletons, and roughly 1.2% rests with the top ten. The sequenced sample was PBMCs. These receptors were obtained from a woman between 18 and 30 years old in good health and CMV-seronegative. Each CDR3 is given with its conserved first and last residue. D genes are given only for firm matches. Expanded clones are given a class, and other clones once, few, many or no size at all.

CDR3nt,CDR3aa,abundance,v_gene,len,d_gene,j_gene
TGCGCCAGCACTATGGGACAGAAGATTTGGTTGTCCCCACAAGAGACCCAGTACTTC,CASTMGQKIWLSPQETQYF,.,TRBV5-1,19,TRBD1,TRBJ2-5
TGTGCCAGCAGTTACTCGCGGGGCAGCAATCAGCCCCAGCATTTT,CASSYSRGSNQPQHF,.,TRBV6-6,15,.,TRBJ1-5
TGTGCCAGCAGCACTACACCCAGAACTGAAGCTTTCTTT,CASSTTPRTEAFF,.,TRBV7-9,13,.,TRBJ1-1
TGCGCCAGCAGCTTGGGGGGAGGAGGCTACGAGCAGTACTTC,CASSLGGGGYEQYF,.,TRBV5-1,14,.,TRBJ2-7
TGTGCCAGCAGTTTAGTGGGACAGGGCTATGGCTACACCTTC,CASSLVGQGYGYTF,.,TRBV28,14,TRBD1,TRBJ1-2
TGTGCCAGCAGCGGTCGACGGGACACCGTCTCTGGGGCCAACGTCCTGACTTTC,CASSGRRDTVSGANVLTF,once,TRBV9,18,.,TRBJ2-6
TGTGCCAGTAGTATAGGGCCCCAAAGGGGAGGGGCCTACGAGCAGTACTTC,CASSIGPQRGGAYEQYF,.,TRBV19,17,TRBD2,TRBJ2-7
TGTGCCAGCAGCCAACGGAGTGGGGAGACCCAGTACTTC,CASSQRSGETQYF,.,TRBV4-2,13,.,TRBJ2-5
TGTGCCAGCAGCCAGAGGGGGGGCCAGTCAGATACGCAGTATTTT,CASSQRGGQSDTQYF,.,TRBV5-4,15,.,TRBJ2-3
TGTGCCAGCAGTGAAGCTCCCCGGGAGACCCAGTACTTC,CASSEAPRETQYF,.,TRBV6-4,13,.,TRBJ2-5
TGCAGCGTTGAAGAACAACAGGGGGGAGGCTACACCTTC,CSVEEQQGGGYTF,.,TRBV29-1,13,TRBD1,TRBJ1-2